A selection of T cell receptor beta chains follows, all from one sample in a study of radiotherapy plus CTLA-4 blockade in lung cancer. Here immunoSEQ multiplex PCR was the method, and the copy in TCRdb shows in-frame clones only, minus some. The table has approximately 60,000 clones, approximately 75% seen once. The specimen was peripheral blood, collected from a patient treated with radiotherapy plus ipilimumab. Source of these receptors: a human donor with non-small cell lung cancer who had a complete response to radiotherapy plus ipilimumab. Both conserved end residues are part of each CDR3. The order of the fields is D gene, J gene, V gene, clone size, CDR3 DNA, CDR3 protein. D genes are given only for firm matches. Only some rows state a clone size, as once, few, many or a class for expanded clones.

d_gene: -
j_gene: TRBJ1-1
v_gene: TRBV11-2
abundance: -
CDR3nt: TGTGCCAGCAGCCCTCGGAGTCCCCTCGGGCAGGTGAACACTGAAGCTTTCTTT
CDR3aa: CASSPRSPLGQVNTEAFF

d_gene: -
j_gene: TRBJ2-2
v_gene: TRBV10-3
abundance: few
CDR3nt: TGTGCCATCTCCCGGGACATGGGACTCGATACCGGGGAGCTGTTTTTT
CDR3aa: CAISRDMGLDTGELFF

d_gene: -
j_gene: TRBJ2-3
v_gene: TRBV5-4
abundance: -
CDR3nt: TGTGCCAGCAACCGCGTGGGGGGCGCTCAGACAGATACGCAGTATTTT
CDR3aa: CASNRVGGAQTDTQYF

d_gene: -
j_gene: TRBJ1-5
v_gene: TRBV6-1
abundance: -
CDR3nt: TGTGCCAGCAGTGAAAGTTCAGGGCTTTATAGCAATCAGCCCCAGCATTTT
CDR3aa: CASSESSGLYSNQPQHF

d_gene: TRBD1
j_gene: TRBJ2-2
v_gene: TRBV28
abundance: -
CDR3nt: TGTGCCAGTCGGACAGGAGGCCTTGGGACCGGGGAGCTGTTTTTT
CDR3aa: CASRTGGLGTGELFF

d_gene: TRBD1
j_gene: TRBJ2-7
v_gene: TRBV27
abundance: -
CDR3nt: TGTGCCAGCAGTTTTTGGGACAGGGTTTACGAGCAGTACTTC
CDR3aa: CASSFWDRVYEQYF

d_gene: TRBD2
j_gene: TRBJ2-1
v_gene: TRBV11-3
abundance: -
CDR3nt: TGTGCCAGCAGCCCTGGGACTACATACGGTGAGCAGTTCTTC
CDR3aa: CASSPGTTYGEQFF

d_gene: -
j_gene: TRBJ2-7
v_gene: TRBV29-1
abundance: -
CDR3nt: TGCAGCGTTGTTGAAGGGGCCTACGAGCAGTACTTC
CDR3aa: CSVVEGAYEQYF

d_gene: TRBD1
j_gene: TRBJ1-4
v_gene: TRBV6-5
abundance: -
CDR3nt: TGTGCCAGCAGTTACTCCCATACAGGGGAGTACAAACTGTTTTTT
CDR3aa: CASSYSHTGEYKLFF

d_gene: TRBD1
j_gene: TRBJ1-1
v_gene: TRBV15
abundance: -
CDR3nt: TGTGCCACCAGCAGAGGTACAGGGACAGTAAACACTGAAGCTTTCTTT
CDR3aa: CATSRGTGTVNTEAFF

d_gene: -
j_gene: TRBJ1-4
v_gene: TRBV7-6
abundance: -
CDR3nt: TGTGCCAGCAGCTTAGGATCCCGGGGTGAAAAACTGTTTTTT
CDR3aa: CASSLGSRGEKLFF

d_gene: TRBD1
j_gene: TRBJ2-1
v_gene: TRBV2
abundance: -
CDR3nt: TGTGCCAGCACCCGGACAGGGGGCTGGAATGAGCAGTTCTTC
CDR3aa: CASTRTGGWNEQFF

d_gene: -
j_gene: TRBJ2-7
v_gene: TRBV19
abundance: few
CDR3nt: TGTGCCAGTAGTGCCCGGACAACAAACTACGAGCAGTACTTC
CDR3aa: CASSARTTNYEQYF

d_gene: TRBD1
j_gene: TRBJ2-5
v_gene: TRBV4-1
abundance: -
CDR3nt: TGCGCCAGCAGCCTGCAGGGGGCCCCACAAGAGACCCAGTACTTC
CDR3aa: CASSLQGAPQETQYF

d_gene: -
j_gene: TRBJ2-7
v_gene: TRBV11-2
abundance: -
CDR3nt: TGTGCCAGCAGCTTGGAGTACGAGCAGTACTTC
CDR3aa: CASSLEYEQYF

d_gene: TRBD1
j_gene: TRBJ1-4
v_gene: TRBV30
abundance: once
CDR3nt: TGTGCCTTGGGACAGTCCCTTCAGGATGAAAAACTGTTTTTT
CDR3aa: CALGQSLQDEKLFF

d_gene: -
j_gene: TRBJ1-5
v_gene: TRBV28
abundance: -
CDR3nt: TGTGCCAGCACCCCCGGTCGGGGGGCCGGTCAGCCCCAGCATTTT
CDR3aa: CASTPGRGAGQPQHF

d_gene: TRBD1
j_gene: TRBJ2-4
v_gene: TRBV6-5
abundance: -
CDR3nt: TGTGCCAGCAGTCCGAGGGGGCAGGGGAACATTCAGTACTTC
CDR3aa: CASSPRGQGNIQYF

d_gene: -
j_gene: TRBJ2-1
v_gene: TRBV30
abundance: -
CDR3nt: TGTGCCTGGAGTTGGGGATCCCTCTACAATGAGCAGTTCTTC
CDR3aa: CAWSWGSLYNEQFF

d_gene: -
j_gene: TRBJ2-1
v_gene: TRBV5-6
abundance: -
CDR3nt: TGTGCCAGCAGCCAGGGAGATAGCAGATACAATGAGCAGTTCTTC
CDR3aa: CASSQGDSRYNEQFF

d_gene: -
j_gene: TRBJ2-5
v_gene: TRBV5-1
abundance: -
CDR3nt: TGCGCCAGCAGCTTGATGAAGGCGGCGGGGACCCAGTACTTC
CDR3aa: CASSLMKAAGTQYF

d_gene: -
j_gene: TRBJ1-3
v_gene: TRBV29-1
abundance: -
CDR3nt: TGCAGCGCAGAGGGCTCTGGAAACACCATATATTTT
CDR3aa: CSAEGSGNTIYF

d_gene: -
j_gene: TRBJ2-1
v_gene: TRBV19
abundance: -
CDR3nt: TGTGCCAGTAGTGGACCGACCGGGACAACGTTTGGCAATGAGCAGTTCTTC
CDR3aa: CASSGPTGTTFGNEQFF

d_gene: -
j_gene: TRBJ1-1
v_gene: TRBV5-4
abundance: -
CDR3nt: TGTGCCAGCAGCTTGCAGCCAGGAAGGAGCATGAACACTGAAGCTTTCTTT
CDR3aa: CASSLQPGRSMNTEAFF

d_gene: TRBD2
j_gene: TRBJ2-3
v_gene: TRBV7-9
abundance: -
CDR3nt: TGTGCCAGCAGCTCCCTAGCGGGAGGTGGAAACACAGATACGCAGTATTTT
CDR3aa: CASSSLAGGGNTDTQYF

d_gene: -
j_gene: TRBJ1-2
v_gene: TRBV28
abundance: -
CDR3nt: TGTGCCAGCAGTTCCCCCCCCAGAGAATACTATGGCTACACCTTC
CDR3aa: CASSSPPREYYGYTF

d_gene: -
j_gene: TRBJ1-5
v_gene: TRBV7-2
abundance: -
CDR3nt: TGTGCCAGCAGCTCCAGAGTCAATCAGCCCCAGCATTTT
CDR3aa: CASSSRVNQPQHF

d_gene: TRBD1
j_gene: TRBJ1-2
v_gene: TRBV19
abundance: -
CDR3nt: TGTGCCAGTAGTACGGGACAGTATGGCTACACCTTC
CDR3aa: CASSTGQYGYTF

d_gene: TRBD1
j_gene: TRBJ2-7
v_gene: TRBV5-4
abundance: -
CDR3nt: TGTGCCAGCAGCGCCGGGACAGGGGTGCACGAGCAGTACTTC
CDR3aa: CASSAGTGVHEQYF

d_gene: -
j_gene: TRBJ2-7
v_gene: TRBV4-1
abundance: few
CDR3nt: TGCGCCAGCAGCCAAGGCCGCCTGGCGGCCAACGAGCAGTACTTC
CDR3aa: CASSQGRLAANEQYF

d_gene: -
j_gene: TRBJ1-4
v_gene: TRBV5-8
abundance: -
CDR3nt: TGTGCCAGCAGCTTGGGTGGGGGCACCACTAATGAAAAACTGTTTTTT
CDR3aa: CASSLGGGTTNEKLFF

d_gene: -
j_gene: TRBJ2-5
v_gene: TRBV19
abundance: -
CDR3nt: TGTGCCAGTAGCTCCGCGGGACAATACCAAGAGACCCAGTACTTC
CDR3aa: CASSSAGQYQETQYF

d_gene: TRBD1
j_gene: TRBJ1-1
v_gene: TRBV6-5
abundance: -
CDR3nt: TGTGCCAGCAGAACAGGGGGAAGGACTGAAGCTTTCTTT
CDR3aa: CASRTGGRTEAFF

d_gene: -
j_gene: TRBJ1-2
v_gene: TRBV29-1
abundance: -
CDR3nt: TGCAGCGCCATGACCGGTAACTATGGCTACACCTTC
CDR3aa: CSAMTGNYGYTF

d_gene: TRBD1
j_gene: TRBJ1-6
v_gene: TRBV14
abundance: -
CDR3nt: TGTGCCAGTCAGAACAGGGGTTCACCCCTCCACTTT
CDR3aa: CASQNRGSPLHF

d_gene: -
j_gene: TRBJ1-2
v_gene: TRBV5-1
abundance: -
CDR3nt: TGCGCCAGCAGCCCCTCAGGAGGCTATAACTATGGCTACACCTTC
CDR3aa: CASSPSGGYNYGYTF

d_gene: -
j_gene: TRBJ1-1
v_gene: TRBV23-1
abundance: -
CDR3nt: TGCGCCAGCAGTCCCAGGAGGGACACTGAAGCTTTCTTT
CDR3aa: CASSPRRDTEAFF

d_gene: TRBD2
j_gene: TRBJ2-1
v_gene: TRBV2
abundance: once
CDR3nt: TGTGCCAGCAGTGCCGGGACTAGCGGGAGGTACGAGCAGTTCTTC
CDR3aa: CASSAGTSGRYEQFF

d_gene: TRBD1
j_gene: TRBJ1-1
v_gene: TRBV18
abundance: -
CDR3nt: TGTGCCAGCTCACTTTCAGGGGGCGCAGTGTTCCCTGAAGCCTTCTTT
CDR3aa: CASSLSGGAVFPEAFF

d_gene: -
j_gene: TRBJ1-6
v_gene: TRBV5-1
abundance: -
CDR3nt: TGCGCCAGCAGCTTGGGGGGCGCGGAGGGGTCACCCCTCCACTTT
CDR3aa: CASSLGGAEGSPLHF